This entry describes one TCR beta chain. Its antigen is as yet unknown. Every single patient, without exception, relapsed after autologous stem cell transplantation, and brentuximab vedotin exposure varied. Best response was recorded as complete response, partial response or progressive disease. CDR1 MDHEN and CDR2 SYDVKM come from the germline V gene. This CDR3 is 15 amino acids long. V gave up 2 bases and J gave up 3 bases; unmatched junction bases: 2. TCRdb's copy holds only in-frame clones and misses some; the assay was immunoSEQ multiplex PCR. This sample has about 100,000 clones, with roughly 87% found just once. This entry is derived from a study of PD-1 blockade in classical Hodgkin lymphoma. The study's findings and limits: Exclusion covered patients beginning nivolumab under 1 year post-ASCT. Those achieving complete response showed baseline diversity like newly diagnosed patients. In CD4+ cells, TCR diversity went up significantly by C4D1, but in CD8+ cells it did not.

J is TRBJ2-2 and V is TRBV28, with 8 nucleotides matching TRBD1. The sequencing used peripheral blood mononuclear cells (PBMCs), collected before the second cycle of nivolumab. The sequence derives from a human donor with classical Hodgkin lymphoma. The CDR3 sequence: CASSLQGAHTGELFF. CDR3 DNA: TGTGCCAGCAGTTTACAGGGGGCGCACACCGGGGAGCTGTTTTTT.